This T cell receptor beta chain was identified in a study of T-cell memory formation after mild COVID-19 (dated by TCRdb to about 2021). In terms of the full investigation: Most TCR sequence clusters were specific to one of the two donors. Longitudinal TCRalpha and TCRbeta repertoire sequencing tracked T-cell clones expanding and contracting after mild COVID-19 in two donors. The cohort comprised two young, previously healthy adult volunteers, one female and one male. Overall study results and their limits: The second-wave clones that peaked on day 37 were not confirmed to be SARS-CoV-2 specific. Some responding clones were found in pre-infection memory, which suggests that pre-existing cross-reactive memory T cells took part in the SARS-CoV-2 response. The study covered only a couple of mild cases, and larger cohorts including severe cases with pre-infection samples were considered necessary. Clones contracting from day 15 to 85 had balanced CD4/CD8 phenotypes, while a second wave expanding from day 15 to 37 was biased towards CD4+. Contracting CD4+ clones were found mainly in CM and EM memory subsets, while CD8+ clones were enriched in EMRA.

As for this clonotype: No cognate antigen has been identified for it. Base quality data are lacking; no much larger clone is found one base away.

Ficoll-Paque density gradient centrifugation was used to isolate PBMCs. Sequencing took place on an Illumina NovaSeq 6000. cDNA libraries for TCRalpha and TCRbeta were prepared by 5'RACE using constant-segment primers, with sample barcodes and unique molecular identifiers added. Trizol reagent was used to extract RNA from every sample. The libraries were amplified in two PCR steps, and the second step added a second sample barcode and Illumina TruSeq adapters. Sequencing of the libraries was done on an Illumina NovaSeq, producing 2 x 150 bp paired-end reads. As for the original processing: The reads were demultiplexed and collapsed into UMI-guided consensus sequences using migec v1.2.7. Using mixcr v2.1.11, UMI consensuses were aligned to TRA and TRB V and J templates and then assembled into clonotypes. A clonotype was counted as expanded or contracted only if both edgeR and NoisET called the change significant, with noise models trained on biological replicates. For edgeR calls, the thresholds were a false discovery rate-adjusted p below 0.01 and a log2 fold-change of 1. As an exploratory analysis of dynamics, PCA with hierarchical clustering was applied to max-normalized trajectories of the 1000 most abundant clonotypes. Separately sequenced CD4+ and CD8+ repertoires were used to assign a CD4 or CD8 phenotype to each responding clone. The raw public data were reprocessed by TCRdb itself: fastp quality trimming at Q25, MiXCR clonotype calling, in-frame beta chains only. Entries are consolidated by CDR3 protein sequence, retaining the most common genes and DNA. These V and J calls are TCRdb output, not the study's own analysis. The sample data list 450,000 to 650,000 distinct CDR3 sequences, and 20% to 25% of these were observed just once. About 8.4% of the sample belongs to the ten largest clones.

The V end loses 6 bases and the J end loses 0 bases, and a stretch of 11 bases separates them. From a lookup of the germline V gene, CDR1 and CDR2 are MNHNS and SASEGT. The cysteine opens and the phenylalanine closes a CDR3 of 15 amino acids. The DNA shown is the 45-base CDR3, in frame from base 1. This clonotype was obtained from an adult woman who had mild COVID-19 (a few samples of this study predate the infection). The sample titles of this study are shuffled in the database, so cell type and time point are left out; the donor was told from shared clones. The specimen was PBMCs or a T cell subset sorted from them (not recorded which). The chain links TRBV6-1 with TRBJ2-2; the D gene is possibly TRBD2, with 5 bases matching. The CDR3 has the sequence CASRAGLSNTGELFF. The DNA sequence is given as TGTGCCAGCAGAGCCGGACTTTCGAACACCGGGGAGCTGTTTTTT.